Sequencing of this TCR beta chain was carried out in a study of identical twins. TCRdb itself ran the 5' RACE reads through MiXCR, one entry per CDR3 protein. The sample lists nearly 200,000 distinct CDR3 sequences, about 16% occurring once. Per the germline V gene, CDR1 is MNHEY and CDR2 is SVGAGI. V shed 1 base and J 3 bases; nucleotides not matched to a gene: 7. This CDR3 comprises 18 residues. In addition, the sample was reused for a study of T cells expressing NK-cell markers.

The chain combines TRBV6-5 with TRBJ2-3, with 13 bases aligning to TRBD2. This clonotype originated in a woman between 18 and 29 years old in good health. Sample: CD8+ T cells sorted from blood. CDR3 amino acids: CASSYYKGLAGRTDTQYF. The CDR3, as DNA: TGTGCCAGCAGTTACTACAAGGGACTAGCGGGACGTACAGATACGCAGTATTTT.